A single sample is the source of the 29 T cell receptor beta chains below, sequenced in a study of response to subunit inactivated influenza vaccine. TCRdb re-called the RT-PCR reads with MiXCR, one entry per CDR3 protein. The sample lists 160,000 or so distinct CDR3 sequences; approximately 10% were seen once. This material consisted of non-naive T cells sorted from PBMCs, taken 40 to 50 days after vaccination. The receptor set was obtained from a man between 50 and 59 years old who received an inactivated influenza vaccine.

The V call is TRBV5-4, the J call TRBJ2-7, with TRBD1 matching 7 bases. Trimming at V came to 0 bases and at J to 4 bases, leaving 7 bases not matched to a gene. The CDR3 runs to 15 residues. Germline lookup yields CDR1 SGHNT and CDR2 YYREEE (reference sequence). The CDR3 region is CASSLDRGPKYEQYF. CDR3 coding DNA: TGTGCCAGCAGCTTGGATAGGGGGCCAAAGTACGAGCAGTACTTC.

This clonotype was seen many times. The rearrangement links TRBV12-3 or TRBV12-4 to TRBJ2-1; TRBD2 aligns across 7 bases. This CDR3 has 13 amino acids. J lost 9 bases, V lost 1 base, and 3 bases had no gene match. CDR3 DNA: TGTGCCAGCAGTTTAGGGGGGGGTGGTGAGCAGTTCTTC. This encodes CASSLGGGGEQFF.

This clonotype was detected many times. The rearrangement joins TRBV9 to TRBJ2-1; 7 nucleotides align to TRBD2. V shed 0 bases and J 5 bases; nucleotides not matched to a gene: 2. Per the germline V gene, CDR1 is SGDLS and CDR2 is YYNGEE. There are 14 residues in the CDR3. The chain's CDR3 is CASSVEGRDNEQFF. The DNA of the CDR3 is TGTGCCAGCAGCGTAGAAGGGAGGGACAATGAGCAGTTCTTC.

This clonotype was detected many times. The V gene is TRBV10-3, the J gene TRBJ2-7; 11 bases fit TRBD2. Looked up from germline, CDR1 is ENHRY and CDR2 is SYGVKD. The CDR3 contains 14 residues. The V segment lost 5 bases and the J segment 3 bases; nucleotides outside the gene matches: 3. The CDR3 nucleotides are TGTGCCATCAGTTCGGGACTAGCGGACTACGAGCAGTACTTC. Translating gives CAISSGLADYEQYF.

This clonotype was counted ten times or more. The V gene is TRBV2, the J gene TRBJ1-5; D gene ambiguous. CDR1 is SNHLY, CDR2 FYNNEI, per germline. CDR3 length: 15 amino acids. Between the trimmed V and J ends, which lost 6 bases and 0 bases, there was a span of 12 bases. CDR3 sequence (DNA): TGTGCCAGCAGGCCTCTCCGGAATAGCAATCAGCCCCAGCATTTT. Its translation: CASRPLRNSNQPQHF.

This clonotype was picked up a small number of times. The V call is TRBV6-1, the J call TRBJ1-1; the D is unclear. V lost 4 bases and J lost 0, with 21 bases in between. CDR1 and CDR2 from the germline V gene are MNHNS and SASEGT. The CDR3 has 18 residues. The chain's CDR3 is CASSAHLLDRLMNTEAFF. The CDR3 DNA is TGTGCCAGCAGTGCCCATTTATTGGACCGCCTAATGAACACTGAAGCTTTCTTT.

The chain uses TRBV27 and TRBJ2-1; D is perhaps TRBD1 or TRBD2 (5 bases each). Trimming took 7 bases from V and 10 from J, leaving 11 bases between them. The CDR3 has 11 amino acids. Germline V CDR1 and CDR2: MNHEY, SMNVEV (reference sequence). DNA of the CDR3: TGTGCCAGCACGAACTGGGGGGAGCAGTTCTTC. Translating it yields CASTNWGEQFF.

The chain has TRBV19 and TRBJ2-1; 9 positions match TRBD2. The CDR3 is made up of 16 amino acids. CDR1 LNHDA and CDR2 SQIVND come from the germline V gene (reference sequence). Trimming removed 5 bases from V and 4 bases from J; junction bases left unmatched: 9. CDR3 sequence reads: CASSSSGALNYNEQFF. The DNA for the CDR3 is TGTGCCAGTAGTTCTAGCGGGGCCCTAAATTACAATGAGCAGTTCTTC.

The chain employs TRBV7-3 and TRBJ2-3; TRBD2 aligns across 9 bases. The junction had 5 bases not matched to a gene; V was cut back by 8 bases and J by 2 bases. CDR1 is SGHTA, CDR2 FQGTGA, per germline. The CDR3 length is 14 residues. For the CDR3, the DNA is TGTGCCAGCGGGGCGGGAGGGCCCACAGATACGCAGTATTTT. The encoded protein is CASGAGGPTDTQYF.

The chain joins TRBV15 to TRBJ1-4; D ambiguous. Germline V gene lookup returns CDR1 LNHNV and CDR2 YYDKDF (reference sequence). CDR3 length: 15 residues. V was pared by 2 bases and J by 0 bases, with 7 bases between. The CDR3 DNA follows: TGTGCCACCAGCAGACCACAAACAACTAATGAAAAACTGTTTTTT. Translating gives CATSRPQTTNEKLFF. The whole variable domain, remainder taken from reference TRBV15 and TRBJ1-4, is DAMVIQNPRYQVTQFGKPVTLSCSQTLNHNVMYWYQQKSSQAPKLLFHYYDKDFNNEADTPDNFQSRRPNTSFCFLDIRSPGLGDTAMYLCATSRPQTTNEKLFFGSGTQLSVL.

CDR3 nucleotide sequence: TGTGCCAGCAGCCCCGCTTCACGGGGCAAAGAGCAGTACTTC. Translated: CASSPASRGKEQYF. The genes are TRBV7-2 and TRBJ2-7; either TRBD1 or TRBD2 may supply D (5 bases each). V dropped 5 bases and J dropped 7 bases, with 18 bases sitting between them. From germline, CDR1 is SGHTA and CDR2 FQGNSA. The CDR3 is 14 amino acids.

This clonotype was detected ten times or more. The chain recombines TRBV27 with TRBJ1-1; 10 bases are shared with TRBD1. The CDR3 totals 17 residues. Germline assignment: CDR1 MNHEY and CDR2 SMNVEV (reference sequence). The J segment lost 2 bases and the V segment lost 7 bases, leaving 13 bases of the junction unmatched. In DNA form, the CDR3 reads TGTGCCAGCACCCCTTTTCTTGGACAGGGGGTAAACACTGAAGCTTTCTTT. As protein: CASTPFLGQGVNTEAFF.

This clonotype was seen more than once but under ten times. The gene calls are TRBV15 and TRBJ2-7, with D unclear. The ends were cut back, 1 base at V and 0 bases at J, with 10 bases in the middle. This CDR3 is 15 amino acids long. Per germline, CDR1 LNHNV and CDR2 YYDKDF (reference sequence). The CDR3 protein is CATSRAGISSYEQYF. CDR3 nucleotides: TGTGCCACCAGCAGAGCAGGAATCAGCTCCTACGAGCAGTACTTC.

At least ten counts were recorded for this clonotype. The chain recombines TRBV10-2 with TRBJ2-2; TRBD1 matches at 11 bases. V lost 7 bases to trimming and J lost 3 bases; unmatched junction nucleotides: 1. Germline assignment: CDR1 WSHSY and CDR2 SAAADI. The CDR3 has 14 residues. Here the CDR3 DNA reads TGCGCCAGCAAGGGACAGGGGGACACCGGGGAGCTGTTTTTT. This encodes CASKGQGDTGELFF.

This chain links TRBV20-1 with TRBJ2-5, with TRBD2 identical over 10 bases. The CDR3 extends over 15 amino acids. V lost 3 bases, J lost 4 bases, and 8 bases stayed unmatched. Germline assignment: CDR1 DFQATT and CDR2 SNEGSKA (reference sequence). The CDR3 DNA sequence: TGCAGTGCTAGTTCGCTAGCGGGAGTGGGAGAGACCCAGTACTTC. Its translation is CSASSLAGVGETQYF.

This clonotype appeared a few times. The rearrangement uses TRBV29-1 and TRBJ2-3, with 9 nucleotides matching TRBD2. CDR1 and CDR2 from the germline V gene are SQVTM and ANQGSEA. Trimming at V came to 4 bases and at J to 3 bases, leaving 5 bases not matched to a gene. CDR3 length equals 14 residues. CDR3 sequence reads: CSVGGTSLTDTQYF. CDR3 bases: TGCAGCGTTGGGGGGACTAGCTTAACAGATACGCAGTATTTT.

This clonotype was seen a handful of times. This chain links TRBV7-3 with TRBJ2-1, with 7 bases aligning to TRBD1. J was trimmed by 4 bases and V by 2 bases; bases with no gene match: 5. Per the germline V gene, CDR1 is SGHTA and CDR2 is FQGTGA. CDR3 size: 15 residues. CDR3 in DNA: TGTGCCAGCAGCTTAGCTGCGACAGGGTACAATGAGCAGTTCTTC. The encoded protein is CASSLAATGYNEQFF.

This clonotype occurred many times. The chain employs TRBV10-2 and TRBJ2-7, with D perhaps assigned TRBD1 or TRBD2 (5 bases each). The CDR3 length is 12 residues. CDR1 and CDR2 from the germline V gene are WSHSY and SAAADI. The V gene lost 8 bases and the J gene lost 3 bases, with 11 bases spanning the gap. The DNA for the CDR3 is TGCGCCAGCGGGGACGGTTTCTACGAGCAGTACTTC. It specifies CASGDGFYEQYF.

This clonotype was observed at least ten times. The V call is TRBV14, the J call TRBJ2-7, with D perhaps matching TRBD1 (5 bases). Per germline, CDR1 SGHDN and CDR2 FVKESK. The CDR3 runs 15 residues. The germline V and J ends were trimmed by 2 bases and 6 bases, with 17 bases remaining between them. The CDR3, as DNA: TGTGCCAGCAGCCAAATCTGGGGCCTCAGAGGCGAGCAGTACTTC. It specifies CASSQIWGLRGEQYF.

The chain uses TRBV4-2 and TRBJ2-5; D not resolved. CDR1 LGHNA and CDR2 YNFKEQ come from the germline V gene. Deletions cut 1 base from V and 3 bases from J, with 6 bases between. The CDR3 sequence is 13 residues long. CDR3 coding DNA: TGTGCCAGCAGCCAAGCCCATGAAGAGACCCAGTACTTC. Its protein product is CASSQAHEETQYF.

This CDR3 is CASSLAGLAVYEQYF. Written as DNA, the CDR3 is TGTGCCAGCAGCTTAGCGGGGCTAGCGGTCTACGAGCAGTACTTC. V usage is TRBV7-9 and J usage is TRBJ2-7; 7 nucleotides align to TRBD2. The CDR3 runs 15 residues. The germline V gene encodes CDR1 SEHNR and CDR2 FQNEAQ (reference sequence). After removal of 0 bases from V and 3 bases from J, the junction contained 5 bases not matched to a gene. The variable domain in full, with the rest retrieved from reference TRBV7-9 and TRBJ2-7, is DTGVSQNPRHKITKRGQNVTFRCDPISEHNRLYWYRQTLGQGPEFLTYFQNEAQLEKSRLLSDRFSAERPKGSFSTLEIQRTEQGDSAMYLCASSLAGLAVYEQYFGPGTRLTVT.

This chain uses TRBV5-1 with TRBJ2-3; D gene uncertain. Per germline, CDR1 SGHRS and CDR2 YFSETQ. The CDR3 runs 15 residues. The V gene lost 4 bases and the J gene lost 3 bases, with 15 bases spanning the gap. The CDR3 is CASSLDDPMTDTQYF. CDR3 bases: TGCGCCAGCAGCCTGGACGACCCGATGACAGATACGCAGTATTTT. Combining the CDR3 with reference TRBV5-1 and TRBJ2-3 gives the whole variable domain KAGVTQTPRYLIKTRGQQVTLSCSPISGHRSVSWYQQTPGQGLQFLFEYFSETQRNKGNFPGRFSGRQFSNSRSEMNVSTLELGDSALYLCASSLDDPMTDTQYFGPGTRLTVL.

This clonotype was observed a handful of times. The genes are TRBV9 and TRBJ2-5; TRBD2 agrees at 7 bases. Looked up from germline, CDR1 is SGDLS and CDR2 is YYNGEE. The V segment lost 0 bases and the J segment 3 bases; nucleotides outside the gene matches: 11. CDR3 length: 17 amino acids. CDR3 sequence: CASSVGASGGFEETQYF. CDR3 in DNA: TGTGCCAGCAGCGTAGGGGCTAGCGGAGGATTCGAAGAGACCCAGTACTTC.

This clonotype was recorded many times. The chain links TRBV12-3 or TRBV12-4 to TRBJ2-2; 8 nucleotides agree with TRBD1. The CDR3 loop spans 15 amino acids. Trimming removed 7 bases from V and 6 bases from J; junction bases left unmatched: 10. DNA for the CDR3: TGTGCCAGCACCGAGGGGGACAGGTGGGCCGGGGAGCTGTTTTTT. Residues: CASTEGDRWAGELFF.

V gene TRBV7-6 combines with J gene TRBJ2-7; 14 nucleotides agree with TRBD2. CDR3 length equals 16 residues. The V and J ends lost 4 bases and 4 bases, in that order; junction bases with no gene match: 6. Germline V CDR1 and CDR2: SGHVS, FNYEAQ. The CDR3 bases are TGTGCCAGCAGCTCTTGGGGGACTAGCGGGAGTTACGAGCAGTACTTC. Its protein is CASSSWGTSGSYEQYF.

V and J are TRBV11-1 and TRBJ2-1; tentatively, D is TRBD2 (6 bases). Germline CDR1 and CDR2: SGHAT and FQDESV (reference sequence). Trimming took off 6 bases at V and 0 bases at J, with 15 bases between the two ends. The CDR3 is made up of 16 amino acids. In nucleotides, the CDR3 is TGTGCCAGCAGTTTCGGGACTCCCGCCTCCTACAATGAGCAGTTCTTC. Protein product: CASSFGTPASYNEQFF.

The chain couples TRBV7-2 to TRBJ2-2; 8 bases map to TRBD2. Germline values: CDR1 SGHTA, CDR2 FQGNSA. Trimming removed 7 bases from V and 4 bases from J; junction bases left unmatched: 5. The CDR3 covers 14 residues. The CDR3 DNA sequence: TGTGCCAGCACAGAACGGGAGGGCACCGGGGAGCTGTTTTTT. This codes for CASTEREGTGELFF.

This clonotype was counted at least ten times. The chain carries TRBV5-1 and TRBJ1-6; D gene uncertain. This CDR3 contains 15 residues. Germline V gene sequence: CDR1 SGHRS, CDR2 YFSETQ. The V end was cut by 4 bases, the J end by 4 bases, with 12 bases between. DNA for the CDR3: TGCGCCAGCAGCGAGCGGACGGATTATAATTCACCCCTCCACTTT. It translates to CASSERTDYNSPLHF.

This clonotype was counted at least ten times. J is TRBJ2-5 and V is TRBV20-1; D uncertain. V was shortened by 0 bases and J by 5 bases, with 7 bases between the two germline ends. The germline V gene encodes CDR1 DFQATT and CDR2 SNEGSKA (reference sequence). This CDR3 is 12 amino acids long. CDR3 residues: CSARDRLETQYF. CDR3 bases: TGCAGTGCTAGAGATCGGTTGGAGACCCAGTACTTC.